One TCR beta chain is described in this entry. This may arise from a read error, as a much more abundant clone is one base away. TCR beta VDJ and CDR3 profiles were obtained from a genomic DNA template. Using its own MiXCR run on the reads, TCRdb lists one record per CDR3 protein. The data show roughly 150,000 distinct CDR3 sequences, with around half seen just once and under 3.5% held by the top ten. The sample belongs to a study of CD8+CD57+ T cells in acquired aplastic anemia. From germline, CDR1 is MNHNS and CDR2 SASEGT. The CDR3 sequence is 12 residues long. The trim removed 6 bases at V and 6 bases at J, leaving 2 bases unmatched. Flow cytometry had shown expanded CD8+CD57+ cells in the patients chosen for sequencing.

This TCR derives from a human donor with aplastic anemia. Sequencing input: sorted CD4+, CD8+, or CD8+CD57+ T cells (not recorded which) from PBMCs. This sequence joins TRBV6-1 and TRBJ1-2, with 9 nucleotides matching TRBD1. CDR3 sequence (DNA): TGTGCCAGCAGCGGGACAGGGAATGGCTACACCTTC. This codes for CASSGTGNGYTF.